This T cell receptor beta chain was sequenced for a study of cytomegalovirus exposure and HLA in healthy donors. The primer mix had 60 Vbeta and 13 Jbeta primers. Libraries were prepared by immunoSEQ multiplex PCR; TCRdb keeps only in-frame clonotypes and omits some of them. Of under 100,000 clones in the sample, approximately 80% were seen once. The CDR3 has 14 amino acids. Trimming left V 2 bases short and J 3 bases short, with 11 bases between. The germline CDR1 and CDR2 sequences are KGHSH and LQKENI. The specimen was PBMCs. The rearrangement uses TRBV18 and TRBJ2-7, with D possibly matching TRBD1 (5 bases). The TCR comes from a man in his forties in good health and CMV-seronegative. The CDR3 bases are TGTGCCAGCTCACCATCGCGGCAGGGCTACGAGCAGTACTTC. The encoded protein is CASSPSRQGYEQYF.